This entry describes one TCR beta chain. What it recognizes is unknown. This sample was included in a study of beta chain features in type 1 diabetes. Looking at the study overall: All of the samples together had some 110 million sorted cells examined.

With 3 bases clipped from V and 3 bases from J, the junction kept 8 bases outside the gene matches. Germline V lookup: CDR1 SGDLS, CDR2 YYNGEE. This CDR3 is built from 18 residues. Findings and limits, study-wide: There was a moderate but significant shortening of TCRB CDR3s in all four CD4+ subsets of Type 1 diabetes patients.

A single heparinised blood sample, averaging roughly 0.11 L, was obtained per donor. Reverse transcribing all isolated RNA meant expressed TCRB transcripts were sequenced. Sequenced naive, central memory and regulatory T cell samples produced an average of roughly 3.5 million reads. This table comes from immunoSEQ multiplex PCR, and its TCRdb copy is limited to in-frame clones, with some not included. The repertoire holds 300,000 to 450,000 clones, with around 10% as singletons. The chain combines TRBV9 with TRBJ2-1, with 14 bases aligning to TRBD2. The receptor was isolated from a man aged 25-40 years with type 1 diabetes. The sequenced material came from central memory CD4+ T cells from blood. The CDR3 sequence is CASSEGLAGVPLYNEQFF. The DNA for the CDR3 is TGTGCCAGCAGCGAGGGACTAGCGGGAGTGCCGCTCTACAATGAGCAGTTCTTC. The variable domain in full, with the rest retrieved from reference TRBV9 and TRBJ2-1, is DSGVTQTPKHLITATGQRVTLRCSPRSGDLSVYWYQQSLDQGLQFLIQYYNGEERAKGNILERFSAQQFPDLHSELNLSSLELGDSALYFCASSEGLAGVPLYNEQFFGPGTRLTVL.